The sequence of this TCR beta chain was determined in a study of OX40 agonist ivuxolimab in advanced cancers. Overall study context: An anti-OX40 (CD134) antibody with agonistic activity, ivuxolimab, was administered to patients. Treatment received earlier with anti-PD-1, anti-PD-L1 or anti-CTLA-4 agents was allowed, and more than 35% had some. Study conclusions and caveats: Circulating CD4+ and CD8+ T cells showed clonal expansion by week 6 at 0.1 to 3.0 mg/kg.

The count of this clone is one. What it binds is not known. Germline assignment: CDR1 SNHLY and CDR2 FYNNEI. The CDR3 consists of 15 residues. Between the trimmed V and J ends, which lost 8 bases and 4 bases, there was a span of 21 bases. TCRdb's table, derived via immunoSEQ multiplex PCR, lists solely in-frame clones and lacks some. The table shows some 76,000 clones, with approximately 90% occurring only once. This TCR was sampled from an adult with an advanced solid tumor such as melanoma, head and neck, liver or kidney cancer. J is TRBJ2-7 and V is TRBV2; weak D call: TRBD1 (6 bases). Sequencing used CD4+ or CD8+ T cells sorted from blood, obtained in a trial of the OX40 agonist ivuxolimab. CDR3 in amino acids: CASLLDSPFMYEQYF. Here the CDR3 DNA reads TGTGCCAGCCTTTTGGACAGCCCTTTTATGTACGAGCAGTACTTC.